The 14 T cell receptor beta chains below all came from one sample that was sequenced in a study of CD8+ T cells in alopecia areata. Sequencing templates came from extracted RNA that was reverse transcribed into cDNA. Assay used: immunoSEQ multiplex PCR; TCRdb lists only in-frame clones, some missing. The table has about 110,000 clones, roughly 55% seen once. The treatment here: oral pan-JAK inhibitor, 5-10 mg twice daily. Sequenced material: CD8+ T cells sorted from blood, taken at week 24, from a patient treated with tofacitinib. These receptors came from a human donor with alopecia areata.

Only one count was recorded for this clone. This chain connects TRBV7-9 to TRBJ1-1; D is possibly TRBD1 (5 bases). The V and J ends lost 1 base and 7 bases respectively, with 13 bases between them. CDR1 is SEHNR, CDR2 FQNEAQ, per germline (reference sequence). The CDR3 runs to 14 residues. In DNA, the CDR3 is TGTGCCAGCAGCTTAGTGGGAGGGGATGGTGAAGCTTTCTTT. This sequence encodes CASSLVGGDGEAFF.

The CDR3 sequence: CAWSGLAGYNEQFF. CDR3 sequence (DNA): TGTGCCTGGAGTGGACTAGCGGGCTACAATGAGCAGTTCTTC. This sequence joins TRBV30 and TRBJ2-1, with TRBD2 identical over 10 bases. Germline assignment: CDR1 GTSNPN and CDR2 SVGIG (reference sequence). V trimming: 1 base; J trimming: 3 bases; junction bases outside the gene matches: 0. The CDR3 totals 14 residues.

V usage is TRBV9 and J usage is TRBJ2-2, with D unresolved. There are 12 residues in the CDR3. Trimming took off 4 bases at V and 1 base at J, with 2 bases between the two ends. Germline V gene sequence: CDR1 SGDLS, CDR2 YYNGEE. The CDR3 DNA sequence: TGTGCCAGCAGCCAGAACACCGGGGAGCTGTTTTTT. Amino acid sequence: CASSQNTGELFF.

This chain uses TRBV27 with TRBJ2-2, with 9 bases that match TRBD2. CDR1 and CDR2 (germline): MNHEY, SMNVEV (reference sequence). The V and J ends lost 2 bases and 2 bases, in that order; junction bases with no gene match: 3. The CDR3 is 16 amino acids. CDR3 protein: CASSLRTSVNTGELFF. As DNA, the CDR3 is TGTGCCAGCAGTTTACGGACTAGCGTCAACACCGGGGAGCTGTTTTTT.

In this sample, this clone turned up a few times. This chain joins TRBV19 and TRBJ1-1; possibly TRBD1 for D (5 bases). The CDR3 totals 14 residues. Germline lookup yields CDR1 LNHDA and CDR2 SQIVND (reference sequence). V dropped 5 bases and J dropped 4 bases, with 14 bases sitting between them. The CDR3 here is CASSFRQTLTEAFF. CDR3 DNA sequence: TGTGCCAGTAGTTTCCGACAGACCCTCACTGAAGCTTTCTTT.

The chain employs TRBV5-6 and TRBJ1-2; 9 positions agree with TRBD1. The V segment lost 2 bases and the J segment 4 bases; nucleotides outside the gene matches: 3. The CDR3 is 14 amino acids. Germline V gives CDR1 SGHDT, CDR2 YYEEEE. The CDR3 sequence is CASSFGTGSYGYTF. In nucleotides, the CDR3 is TGTGCCAGCAGCTTTGGGACAGGGAGCTATGGCTACACCTTC.

This chain uses TRBV5-6 with TRBJ1-1, with 9 bases matching TRBD1. The V gene's germline CDR1 is SGHDT and CDR2 YYEEEE. After removal of 4 bases from V and 4 bases from J, the junction contained 5 bases not matched to a gene. This CDR3 has 14 residues. The CDR3 reads CASSPGTGITEAFF. CDR3 sequence (DNA): TGTGCCAGCAGCCCCGGGACAGGGATCACTGAAGCTTTCTTT.

This clone came up many times. This rearrangement joins TRBV2 to TRBJ2-2, with D perhaps TRBD1 (5 bases). V shed 4 bases and J shed 3 bases, with 15 bases lying between them. The germline V gene encodes CDR1 SNHLY and CDR2 FYNNEI. The CDR3 extends over 16 amino acids. Here the CDR3 reads CASSGIRAPDTGELFF. CDR3 bases: TGTGCCAGCAGTGGGATCAGGGCGCCGGACACCGGGGAGCTGTTTTTT.

This chain uses TRBV5-6 with TRBJ2-1, with D uncertain. Germline V gene sequence: CDR1 SGHDT, CDR2 YYEEEE. The CDR3 runs to 15 residues. Trimming left V 0 bases short and J 8 bases short, with 15 bases between. CDR3 nucleotide sequence: TGTGCCAGCAGCTTGGTTACGGCGCCCGCGCATGAGCAGTTCTTC. Translation gives CASSLVTAPAHEQFF.

V and J are TRBV6-1 and TRBJ2-2; D remains unclear. CDR1 and CDR2 (germline): MNHNS, SASEGT. The CDR3 totals 11 residues. Trimming removed 8 bases at V and 8 bases at J, with 9 bases between. The CDR3 loop is CASLTLGELFF. In DNA form, the CDR3 reads TGTGCCAGCCTCACGTTGGGGGAGCTGTTTTTT.

This clone has a handful of counts. J is TRBJ2-1 and V is TRBV5-1, with D possibly being TRBD2 (6 bases). The CDR3 extends over 15 amino acids. V was cut by 0 bases and J by 8 bases, with 15 bases left in between. Germline V gives CDR1 SGHRS, CDR2 YFSETQ. The CDR3: CASSLAASAADEQFF. CDR3 coding DNA: TGCGCCAGCAGCTTGGCCGCTAGCGCCGCGGATGAGCAGTTCTTC.

The chain is built from TRBV5-1 and TRBJ2-7; the D is unclear. The CDR3 extends over 13 amino acids. Germline V gene lookup returns CDR1 SGHRS and CDR2 YFSETQ. V dropped 2 bases and J dropped 3 bases, with 9 bases sitting between them. CDR3 nucleotides: TGCGCCAGCAGCTTTTCATCAAACTACGAGCAGTACTTC. As protein: CASSFSSNYEQYF.

The rearrangement joins TRBV6-5 to TRBJ2-7; D possibly corresponds to TRBD1 (5 bases). This CDR3 comprises 14 residues. CDR1 and CDR2 (germline): MNHEY, SVGAGI. V lost 2 bases and J 4 bases, leaving 12 bases between the germline ends. The CDR3 sequence is CASSYASTEYEQYF. For the CDR3, the DNA is TGTGCCAGCAGTTACGCTTCGACAGAGTACGAGCAGTACTTC.

This CDR3 reads CASSFVRQTVPYNEQFF. The DNA for the CDR3 is TGTGCCAGCAGCTTCGTCAGACAGACAGTACCCTACAATGAGCAGTTCTTC. The chain carries TRBV7-2 and TRBJ2-1; D is perhaps TRBD1 (5 bases). With 3 bases removed from V and 2 bases from J, the gap between germline ends came to 17 bases. Germline-derived CDR1 and CDR2 are SGHTA and FQGNSA. This CDR3 spans 17 amino acids.